This T cell receptor (beta chain) was sequenced for a study of shared clonotypes between healthy human individuals. Libraries were prepared by immunoSEQ multiplex PCR; TCRdb keeps only in-frame clonotypes and omits some of them. The sample records 400,000 to 600,000 clones, 70% to 80% being singletons. The clonotype comes from a woman between 35 and 50 years old in good health. Some clones in this sample may be carry-over from other donors' samples. Sequences were obtained from PBMCs.

CDR3 amino acids: CASSLTLTSVPSYNEQFF. CDR3 bases: TGTGCCAGCAGCTTAACGCTGACTAGCGTGCCCTCCTACAATGAGCAGTTCTTC. This chain links TRBV7-3 with TRBJ2-1; the match to TRBD2 covers 8 bases. The CDR3 is 18 amino acids. Germline CDR1 and CDR2: SGHTA and FQGTGA. With 0 bases clipped from V and 0 bases from J, the junction kept 7 bases outside the gene matches.